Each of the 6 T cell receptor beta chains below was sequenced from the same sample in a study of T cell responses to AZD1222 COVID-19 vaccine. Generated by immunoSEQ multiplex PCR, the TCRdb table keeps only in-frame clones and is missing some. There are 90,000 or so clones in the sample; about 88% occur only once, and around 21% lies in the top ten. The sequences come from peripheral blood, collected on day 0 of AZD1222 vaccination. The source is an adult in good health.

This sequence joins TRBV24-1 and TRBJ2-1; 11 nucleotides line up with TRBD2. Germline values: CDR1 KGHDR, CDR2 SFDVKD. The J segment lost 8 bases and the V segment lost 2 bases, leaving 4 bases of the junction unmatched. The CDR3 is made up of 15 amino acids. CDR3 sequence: CATSDWGTSGDEQFF. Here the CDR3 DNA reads TGTGCCACCAGTGATTGGGGGACTAGCGGCGATGAGCAGTTCTTC.

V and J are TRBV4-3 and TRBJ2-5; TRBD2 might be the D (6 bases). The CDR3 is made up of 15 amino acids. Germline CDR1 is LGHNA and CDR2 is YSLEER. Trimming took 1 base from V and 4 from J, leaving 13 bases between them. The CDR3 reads CASSQGDWSPETQYF. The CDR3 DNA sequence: TGCGCCAGCAGCCAAGGGGACTGGTCCCCAGAGACCCAGTACTTC.

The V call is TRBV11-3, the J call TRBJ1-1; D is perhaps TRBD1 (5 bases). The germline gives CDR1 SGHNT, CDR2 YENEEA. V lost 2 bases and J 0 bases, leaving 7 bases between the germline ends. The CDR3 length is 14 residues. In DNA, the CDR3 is TGTGCCAGCAGCTTATCAGGGATGAACACTGAAGCTTTCTTT. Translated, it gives CASSLSGMNTEAFF.

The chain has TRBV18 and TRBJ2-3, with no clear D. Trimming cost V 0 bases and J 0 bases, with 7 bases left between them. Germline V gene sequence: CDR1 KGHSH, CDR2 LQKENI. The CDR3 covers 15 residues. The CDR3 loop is CASSPPSRSTDTQYF. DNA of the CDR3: TGTGCCAGCTCACCACCGTCCAGAAGCACAGATACGCAGTATTTT.

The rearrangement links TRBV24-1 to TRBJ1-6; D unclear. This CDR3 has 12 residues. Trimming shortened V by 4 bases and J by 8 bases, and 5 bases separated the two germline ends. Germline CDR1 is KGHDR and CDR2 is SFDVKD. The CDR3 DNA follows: TGTGCCACCAGTGACTTAGATTCACCCCTCCACTTT. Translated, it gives CATSDLDSPLHF.

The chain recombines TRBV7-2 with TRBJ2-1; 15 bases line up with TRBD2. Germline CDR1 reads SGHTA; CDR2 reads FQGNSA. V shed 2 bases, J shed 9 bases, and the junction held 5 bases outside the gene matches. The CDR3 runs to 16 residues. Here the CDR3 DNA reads TGTGCCAGCAGCTTAAGGACTAGCGGGAGGGCCATTGAGCAGTTCTTC. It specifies CASSLRTSGRAIEQFF.